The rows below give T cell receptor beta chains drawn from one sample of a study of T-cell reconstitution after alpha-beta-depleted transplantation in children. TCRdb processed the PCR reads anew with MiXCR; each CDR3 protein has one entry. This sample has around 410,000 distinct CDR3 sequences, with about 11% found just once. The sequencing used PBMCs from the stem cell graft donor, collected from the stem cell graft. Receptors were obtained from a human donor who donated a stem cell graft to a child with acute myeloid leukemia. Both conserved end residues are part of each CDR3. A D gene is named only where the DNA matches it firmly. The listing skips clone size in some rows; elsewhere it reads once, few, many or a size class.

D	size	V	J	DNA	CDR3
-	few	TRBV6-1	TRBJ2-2	TGTGCCAGCAGCTCAACTAGCTACGGGGAGCTGTTTTTT	CASSSTSYGELFF
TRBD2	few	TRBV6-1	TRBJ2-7	TGTGCCAGCAGAAACGCTGCGGGAGTCGGGCAGTACTTC	CASRNAAGVGQYF
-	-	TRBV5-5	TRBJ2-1	TGTGCCAGCAGCTTGTTTGGGGAATCAAGCAATGAGCAGTTCTTC	CASSLFGESSNEQFF
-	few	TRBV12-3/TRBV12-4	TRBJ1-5	TGTGCCAGCAGTTTCCGGCAGGGTGGTCAGCCCCAGCATTTT	CASSFRQGGQPQHF
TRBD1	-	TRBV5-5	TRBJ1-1	TGTGCCAGCAGCTTGCGCGGGACAGGGGCGGCAAACACTGAAGCTTTCTTT	CASSLRGTGAANTEAFF
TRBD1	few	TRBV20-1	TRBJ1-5	TGCAGTGCTGGCCGGGGGACAGGGGACTTATTTCAGCCCCAGCATTTT	CSAGRGTGDLFQPQHF
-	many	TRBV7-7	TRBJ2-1	TGTGCTAGCAGCTTAGGGGGTGTCAATGAGCAGTTCTTC	CASSLGGVNEQFF
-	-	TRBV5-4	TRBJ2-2	TGTGCCAGCAGCTTAGGGTCACTCCACGGCACCGGGGAGCTGTTTTTT	CASSLGSLHGTGELFF
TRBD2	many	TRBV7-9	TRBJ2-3	TGTGCCAGCAGCCTAATTAGCGGGGCGGCAGATACGCAGTATTTT	CASSLISGAADTQYF
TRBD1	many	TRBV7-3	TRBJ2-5	TGTGCCAGCAGCGCGACAGGGCAAGAGACCCAGTACTTC	CASSATGQETQYF
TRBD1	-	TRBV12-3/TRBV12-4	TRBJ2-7	TGTGCCAGCAGAGCCAACACAGGGGCATACGAGCAGTACTTC	CASRANTGAYEQYF
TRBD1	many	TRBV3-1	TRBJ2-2	TGTGCCAGCAGCCAACCCACAGGGGGCAGGAGCGGGGAGCTGTTTTTT	CASSQPTGGRSGELFF
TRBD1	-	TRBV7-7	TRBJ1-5	TGTGCTAGCAGCCCAAGGACAGGCCGTCAGCCCCAGCATTTT	CASSPRTGRQPQHF
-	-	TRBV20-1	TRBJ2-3	TGCAGTGCTGTGACCGGATTTGGCACAGATACGCAGTATTTT	CSAVTGFGTDTQYF
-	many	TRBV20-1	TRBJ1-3	TGCAGTGCTACTCTCTCTGGAAACACCATATATTTT	CSATLSGNTIYF
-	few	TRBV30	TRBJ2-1	TGTGCCTGGAGTGTATACCAAGGGCTCTACAATGAGCAGTTCTTC	CAWSVYQGLYNEQFF
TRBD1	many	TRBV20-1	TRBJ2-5	TGCAGTGCTAGAGCCGTAGTGGGACAGGGGATGGGGGAGACCCAGTACTTC	CSARAVVGQGMGETQYF
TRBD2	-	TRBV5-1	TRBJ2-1	TGCGCCAGCAGCACCGGGACTAGCGCCACCAATGAGCAGTTCTTC	CASSTGTSATNEQFF
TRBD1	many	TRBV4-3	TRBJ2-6	TGCGCCAGCAGCCCGGGACAGGGTATTAACTTTGGGGCCAACGTCCTGACTTTC	CASSPGQGINFGANVLTF
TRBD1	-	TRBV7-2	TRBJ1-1	TGTGCCAGCAGCCCCTGGACAGGGATGGACACTGAAGCTTTCTTT	CASSPWTGMDTEAFF
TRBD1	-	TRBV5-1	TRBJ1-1	TGCGCCAGCAGCCCGGGGACAGTTGGCACTGAAGCTTTCTTT	CASSPGTVGTEAFF
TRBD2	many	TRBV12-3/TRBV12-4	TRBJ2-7	TGTGCCAGCAGCCCACTAGCGGGAGGCGAGCAGTACTTC	CASSPLAGGEQYF
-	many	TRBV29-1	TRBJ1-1	TGCAGCGTATCCCTCGGAGGGAACACTGAAGCTTTCTTT	CSVSLGGNTEAFF
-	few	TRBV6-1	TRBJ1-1	TGTGCCAGCAGTGCTTTACAGGGTGGGAACACTGAAGCTTTCTTT	CASSALQGGNTEAFF
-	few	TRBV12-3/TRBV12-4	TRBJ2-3	TGTGCCAGCAGTAGCAGCCAGGCAGCAGATACGCAGTATTTT	CASSSSQAADTQYF
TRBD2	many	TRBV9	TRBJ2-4	TGTGCCAGCAGCGTAGGCACGGGGGGAGGAAACATTCAGTACTTC	CASSVGTGGGNIQYF
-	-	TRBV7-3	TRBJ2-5	TGTGCCAGCAGCCCAGTAGGGAGCGTAGAGACCCAGTACTTC	CASSPVGSVETQYF
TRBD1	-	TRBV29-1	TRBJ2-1	TGCAGCTCCGGACAGGGCAATGAGCAGTTCTTC	CSSGQGNEQFF
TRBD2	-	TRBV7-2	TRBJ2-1	TGTGCCAGCAGCTTAGTAGTCACGCGACTAGCGTATTCCAATGAGCAGTTCTTC	CASSLVVTRLAYSNEQFF
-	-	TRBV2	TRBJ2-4	TGTGCCAGCAGTGAGATACGGGGGAAGGCCAAAAACATTCAGTACTTC	CASSEIRGKAKNIQYF
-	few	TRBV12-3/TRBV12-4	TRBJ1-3	TGTGCCAGCAGTAGTGAGACAGAAGGAAACACCATATATTTT	CASSSETEGNTIYF
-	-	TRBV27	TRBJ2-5	TGTGCCAGCAGTTTATCGACAGGTCGGGAGACCCAGTACTTC	CASSLSTGRETQYF
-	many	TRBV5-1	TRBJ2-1	TGCGCCAGCAGCTTGGGGACAACCTCCTACAATGAGCAGTTCTTC	CASSLGTTSYNEQFF
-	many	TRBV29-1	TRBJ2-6	TGCAGCGTTGAGGCGGGTACCGACGTCCTGACTTTC	CSVEAGTDVLTF
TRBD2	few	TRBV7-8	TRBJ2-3	TGTGCCAGCAGCTCTTGGACTAGGGATGGCACAGATACGCAGTATTTT	CASSSWTRDGTDTQYF
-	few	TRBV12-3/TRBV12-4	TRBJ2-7	TGTGCCAGCAGTCAACAGGTTTCTGACGAGCAGTACTTC	CASSQQVSDEQYF
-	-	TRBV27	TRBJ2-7	TGTGCCAGCAGTCTCGGGAGCCGAGCCGAGCAGTACTTC	CASSLGSRAEQYF
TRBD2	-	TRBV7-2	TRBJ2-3	TGTGCCAGCAGCTTAGAAGCGGGGGGCGGGGTAGATACGCAGTATTTT	CASSLEAGGGVDTQYF
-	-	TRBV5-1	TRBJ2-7	TGCGCCAGCAGCTCGTCGCAGGGTGACGAGCAGTACTTC	CASSSSQGDEQYF
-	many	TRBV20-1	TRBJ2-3	TGCAGTGCCCCGGGGTATGCGCGGGCAACAGATACGCAGTATTTT	CSAPGYARATDTQYF
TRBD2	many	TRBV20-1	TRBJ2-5	TGCAGTGCTGCCCGGACTAGCGGACAAGAGACCCAGTACTTC	CSAARTSGQETQYF